This entry lists 18 T cell receptor beta chains sequenced from one sample in a study of T cells in Graves' hyperthyroidism and ophthalmopathy. Amplification yielded TCR beta CDR3 regions, with RNA transcripts as the source. RT-PCR in the first round (using the HTBI primer set) targeted the TCR CDR3. TCRdb re-derived calls from the multiplex PCR reads in MiXCR, one entry per CDR3 protein. The data show hundreds of thousands of distinct CDR3 sequences, 17% seen once. Input material: blood. The receptors were sampled from a woman between 18 and 29 years old with Graves' ophthalmopathy.

Many counts were recorded for this clonotype. V is TRBV7-8 and J is TRBJ2-7; a possible D gene is TRBD1 (6 bases). The CDR3 extends over 15 amino acids. Trimming shortened V by 2 bases and J by 2 bases, and 13 bases separated the two germline ends. In germline, CDR1 is SGHVS, CDR2 FQNEAQ. The CDR3 DNA is TGTGCCAGCAGCTTATCAGGGGCCCTCGCCTACGAGCAGTACTTC. Translation: CASSLSGALAYEQYF.

This clonotype was observed at least ten times. The chain has TRBV27 and TRBJ2-1, with TRBD2 identical over 7 bases. V lost 4 bases to trimming and J lost 0 bases; unmatched junction nucleotides: 3. The CDR3 is 15 residues long. The germline gives CDR1 MNHEY, CDR2 SMNVEV (reference sequence). The CDR3 DNA follows: TGTGCCAGCAGTTCCCGGACTAGCTCCTACAATGAGCAGTTCTTC. It codes for CASSSRTSSYNEQFF.

This clonotype turned up a few times. The CDR3 region has the DNA TGCAGCGTTGTTCAATACAGGGTGAACACTGAAGCTTTCTTT. Residues: CSVVQYRVNTEAFF. The chain uses TRBV29-1 and TRBJ1-1; TRBD1 is a possible D gene (6 bases). CDR1 and CDR2 (germline): SQVTM, ANQGSEA. Between the trimmed V and J ends, which lost 4 bases and 0 bases, there was a span of 12 bases. The CDR3 loop spans 14 amino acids.

This rearrangement joins TRBV7-8 to TRBJ2-7, with D uncertain. CDR3 length: 16 amino acids. Germline CDR1 and CDR2: SGHVS and FQNEAQ. V was trimmed by 5 bases and J by 6 bases, leaving 23 bases between them. CDR3 in DNA: TGTGCCAGCAGCAAGACCCCGGGCCCGGTGTTGGGCGAGCAGTACTTC. Its protein product is CASSKTPGPVLGEQYF.

This clonotype turned up a few times. The rearrangement joins TRBV30 to TRBJ1-1; D not resolved. CDR1 GTSNPN and CDR2 SVGIG come from the germline V gene (reference sequence). V lost 7 bases, J lost 4 bases, and 10 bases lay in between. The CDR3 length is 11 residues. In nucleotides, the CDR3 is TGTGCCTTCAGACGGGGCACTGAAGCTTTCTTT. Encoded protein: CAFRRGTEAFF. The entire variable domain, with the rest obtained from reference TRBV30 and TRBJ1-1, is as follows: SQTIHQWPATLVQPVGSPLSLECTVEGTSNPNLYWYRQAAGRGLQLLFYSVGIGQISSEVPQNLSASRPQDRQFILSSKKLLLSDSGFYLCAFRRGTEAFFGQGTRLTVV.

The chain carries TRBV29-1 and TRBJ2-7; a possible D gene is TRBD2 (5 bases). CDR1 and CDR2 from the germline V gene are SQVTM and ANQGSEA. V lost 6 bases and J 4 bases, leaving 19 bases between the germline ends. The CDR3 consists of 14 residues. CDR3 loop: CSVLGLKGTYEQYF. Written as DNA, the CDR3 is TGCAGCGTACTAGGGCTAAAGGGAACTTACGAGCAGTACTTC.

The chain has TRBV15 and TRBJ1-3, with D maybe TRBD1 (6 bases). The CDR3 totals 16 residues. Trimming shortened V by 9 bases and J by 3 bases, and 21 bases separated the two germline ends. Germline CDR1 is LNHNV and CDR2 is YYDKDF (reference sequence). The CDR3 bases are TGTGCCACGGGCCCGGGACACGGTGGAGGTGGAAACACCATATATTTT. Amino acids: CATGPGHGGGGNTIYF.

The rearrangement uses TRBV29-1 and TRBJ2-3, with D perhaps matching TRBD2 (5 bases). V was trimmed by 5 bases and J by 5 bases, leaving 8 bases between them. The CDR3 spans 11 residues. Germline lookup yields CDR1 SQVTM and CDR2 ANQGSEA. CDR3 in DNA: TGCAGCGTTTACCGGGGAGATACGCAGTATTTT. Translation gives CSVYRGDTQYF.

This clonotype was observed at least ten times. The rearrangement links TRBV9 to TRBJ1-3; D gene unclear. The CDR3 sequence is 13 residues long. V lost 4 bases to trimming and J lost 4 bases, with 9 bases between them. CDR1 SGDLS and CDR2 YYNGEE come from the germline V gene. In nucleotides, the CDR3 is TGTGCCAGCAGCCCCCCCGACGGAAACACCATATATTTT. This encodes CASSPPDGNTIYF.

Only a few counts were recorded for this clonotype. This sequence joins TRBV19 and TRBJ2-1; 14 bases line up with TRBD2. The ends lost 6 bases at V and 6 bases at J; junction bases unmatched: 4. The CDR3 contains 15 residues. Germline CDR1 reads LNHDA; CDR2 reads SQIVND (reference sequence). The DNA of the CDR3 is TGTGCCAGTAGCGCCGGACTAGCGGGGGGCAATGAGCAGTTCTTC. Its protein product is CASSAGLAGGNEQFF.

This clonotype was detected many times. V gene TRBV2 combines with J gene TRBJ1-1; 8 nucleotides match TRBD1. The CDR3 totals 13 residues. V gave up 8 bases and J gave up 4 bases; unmatched junction bases: 6. Looked up from germline, CDR1 is SNHLY and CDR2 is FYNNEI. The CDR3 nucleotides read TGTGCCAGCGTCGGACAGGGAGTCACTGAAGCTTTCTTT. Encoded protein: CASVGQGVTEAFF.

This clonotype appeared many times. The rearrangement uses TRBV28 and TRBJ2-4; D ambiguous. Germline V gene data show CDR1 as MDHEN and CDR2 as SYDVKM. This CDR3 has 18 residues. V was shortened by 4 bases and J by 3 bases, with 22 bases between the two germline ends. The CDR3 nucleotides are TGTGCCAGCAGTTCCCCCCCCTGGCGCGTCTTAGACAAAAACATTCAGTACTTC. Translation: CASSSPPWRVLDKNIQYF.

V gene TRBV15 combines with J gene TRBJ2-7, with TRBD2 matching 12 bases. Germline V gene data show CDR1 as LNHNV and CDR2 as YYDKDF (reference sequence). The CDR3 totals 16 residues. V shed 1 base, J shed 1 base, and the junction held 2 bases outside the gene matches. This CDR3 reads CATSRGTSGRSYEQYF. CDR3 sequence (DNA): TGTGCCACCAGCAGAGGAACTAGCGGGAGGTCCTACGAGCAGTACTTC.

Of note for this clonotype: This may come from a read error, since a much larger clone is one base off. The rearrangement joins TRBV3-1 to TRBJ1-1, with D uncertain. This CDR3 spans 14 amino acids. The germline V gene encodes CDR1 LGHDT and CDR2 YNNKEL (reference sequence). The CDR3 spells CANSQGWVETEAFF. The CDR3 DNA follows: TGTGCCAACAGCCAAGGCTGGGTTGAGACTGAAGCTTTCTTT. The full variable domain, its missing parts supplied by reference TRBV3-1 and TRBJ1-1, is DTAVSQTPKYLVTQMGNDKSIKCEQNLGHDTMYWYKQDSKKFLKIMFSYNNKELIINETVPNRFSPKSPDKAHLNLHINSLELGDSAVYFCANSQGWVETEAFFGQGTRLTVV.

The chain recombines TRBV20-1 with TRBJ1-5; TRBD1 aligns across 7 bases. The length of the CDR3 is 15 residues. V lost 6 bases, J lost 2 bases, and 10 bases stayed unmatched. Germline CDR1 reads DFQATT; CDR2 reads SNEGSKA (reference sequence). CDR3 loop: CSADRAQTGNQPQHF. The CDR3 DNA reads as TGCAGTGCAGACAGGGCCCAAACGGGCAATCAGCCCCAGCATTTT.

This clonotype was seen repeatedly, ten times or more. V usage is TRBV11-2 and J usage is TRBJ1-2; D ambiguous. The ends were cut back, 5 bases at V and 0 bases at J, with 16 bases in the middle. The CDR3 is 16 amino acids. Germline values: CDR1 SGHAT, CDR2 FQNNGV. This CDR3 is CASSPNYGRANYGYTF. The CDR3 bases are TGTGCCAGCAGCCCCAATTACGGACGAGCTAACTATGGCTACACCTTC.

This clonotype was counted ten times or more. This chain connects TRBV11-2 to TRBJ2-5; 8 bases align to TRBD2. The CDR3 totals 14 residues. Losses at the gene ends were 2 bases for V and 5 bases for J; bases not matched to a gene: 4. Germline V gene sequence: CDR1 SGHAT, CDR2 FQNNGV. CDR3 residues: CASSLLRGGETQYF. The DNA for the CDR3 is TGTGCCAGCAGCTTACTTCGGGGGGGCGAGACCCAGTACTTC.

This clonotype was seen ten or more times. The chain recombines TRBV12-3 or TRBV12-4 with TRBJ1-1; no reliable D call. V was cut by 7 bases and J by 1 base, with 7 bases left in between. CDR3 length equals 12 residues. CDR3: CASIRQNTEAFF. CDR3 bases: TGTGCCAGCATCAGACAGAACACTGAAGCTTTCTTT.